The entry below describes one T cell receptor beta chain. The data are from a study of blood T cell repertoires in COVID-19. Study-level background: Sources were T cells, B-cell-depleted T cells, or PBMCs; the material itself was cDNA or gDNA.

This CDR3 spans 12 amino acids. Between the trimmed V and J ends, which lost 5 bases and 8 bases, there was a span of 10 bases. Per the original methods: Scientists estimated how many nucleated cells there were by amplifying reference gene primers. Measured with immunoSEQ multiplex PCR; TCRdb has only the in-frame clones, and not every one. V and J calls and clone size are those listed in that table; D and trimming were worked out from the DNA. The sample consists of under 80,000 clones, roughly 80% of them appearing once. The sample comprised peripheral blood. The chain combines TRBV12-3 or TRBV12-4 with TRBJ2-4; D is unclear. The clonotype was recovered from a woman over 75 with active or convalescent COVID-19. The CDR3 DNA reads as TGTGCCAGCAGTCGGCCAGGCTACATTCAGTACTTC. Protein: CASSRPGYIQYF.